This note documents a single T cell receptor (beta chain) sequence. The antigen is undetermined. This record comes from a study of cytomegalovirus exposure and HLA in healthy donors. V lost 5 bases to trimming and J lost 4 bases, with 11 bases between them. This CDR3 is built from 13 residues. The V gene's germline CDR1 is SNHLY and CDR2 FYNNEI. Study results and caveats: The HLA-A and HLA-B alleles of most subjects were reportedly predicted accurately from TCR beta sequences. Researchers reported in a later analysis that a missense DCLRE1C variant was tied to TCR beta V- and J-gene trimming. In a later analysis, across HLA loci, associated TCR counts were highest for DRB1, lowest for HLA-C.

Primers for the PCR totalled 60 Vbeta and 13 Jbeta. Data came from immunoSEQ multiplex PCR; TCRdb stores just in-frame clones and leaves some out. The sample has about 120,000 clones, around 84% seen once. This sequence joins TRBV2 and TRBJ1-1; no definite D call. The sample taken for sequencing was PBMCs. The receptor comes from a woman in her twenties or thirties in good health and CMV-seropositive. For the CDR3, the DNA is TGTGCCAGCAGTTCTGTCCGGGGCACTGAAGCTTTCTTT. It is translated as CASSSVRGTEAFF.